Shown below are 23 T cell receptor beta chains from a single sample sequenced in a study of T cell responses to AZD1222 COVID-19 vaccine. Measured with immunoSEQ multiplex PCR; TCRdb has only the in-frame clones, and not every one. In the table there are about 190,000 clones, 85% to 95% of which are singletons. Sequencing used peripheral blood, obtained on day 0 of AZD1222 vaccination. The receptor source for this set is an adult in good health.

The chain carries TRBV7-8 and TRBJ1-4, with D perhaps matching TRBD1 (5 bases). V lost 5 bases to trimming and J lost 8 bases, with 12 bases between them. CDR3 length equals 13 residues. CDR1 is SGHVS, CDR2 FQNEAQ, per germline. The CDR3 DNA is TGTGCCAGCAGCCAGGGTATATACGAAAAACTGTTTTTT. The encoded protein is CASSQGIYEKLFF.

The V and J genes are TRBV7-2 and TRBJ2-7; D ambiguous. V was pared by 1 base and J by 3 bases, with 10 bases between. Germline CDR1 reads SGHTA; CDR2 reads FQGNSA. This CDR3 spans 14 amino acids. The CDR3 region has the DNA TGTGCCAGCAGCTTAGGTCAATTGGGCTACGAGCAGTACTTC. The encoded protein is CASSLGQLGYEQYF.

The rearrangement uses TRBV7-3 and TRBJ1-3; D remains ambiguous. CDR3 length: 13 residues. The ends were cut back, 3 bases at V and 2 bases at J, with 5 bases in the middle. Germline CDR1 and CDR2: SGHTA and FQGTGA. Here the CDR3 DNA reads TGTGCCAGCAGCTTGAACGCTGGAAACACCATATATTTT. Its protein is CASSLNAGNTIYF.

This clone appeared a single time. The genes are TRBV28 and TRBJ2-7, with D unresolved. Trimming pared 6 bases from V and 6 bases from J, leaving 15 bases between. The length of the CDR3 is 13 residues. Germline CDR1 MDHEN, CDR2 SYDVKM. The CDR3 region has the DNA TGTGCCAGCAGCTATTCTTTGTGGGGCGAGCAGTACTTC. Encoded protein: CASSYSLWGEQYF.

The chain employs TRBV7-9 and TRBJ2-1; tentatively, D is TRBD1 or TRBD2 (6 bases each). This CDR3 has 17 residues. V was shortened by 5 bases and J by 5 bases, with 22 bases between the two germline ends. Germline V CDR1 and CDR2: SEHNR, FQNEAQ (reference sequence). This CDR3 is CASSLFRGGLPNNEQFF. The DNA of the CDR3 is TGTGCCAGCAGCCTTTTTCGTGGGGGGCTACCTAACAATGAGCAGTTCTTC.

V usage is TRBV7-9 and J usage is TRBJ2-6, with D possibly called TRBD1 or TRBD2 (5 bases each). The CDR3 runs to 18 residues. CDR1 and CDR2 from the germline V gene are SEHNR and FQNEAQ (reference sequence). The V gene lost 8 bases and the J gene lost 0 bases, with 20 bases spanning the gap. As DNA, the CDR3 is TGTGCCAGCGGGGGACGGCTGAGGGGAAGCTCTGGGGCCAACGTCCTGACTTTC. Translation: CASGGRLRGSSGANVLTF.

This clone is a singleton in its sample. CDR3 in amino acids: CASSSRTEGGGYTF. CDR3 nucleotides: TGCGCCAGCAGCTCCCGGACGGAGGGAGGGGGCTACACCTTC. The chain carries TRBV5-1 and TRBJ1-2; unclear D gene. The V end was cut by 3 bases, the J end by 8 bases, with 17 bases between. Germline V gene lookup returns CDR1 SGHRS and CDR2 YFSETQ. There are 14 residues in the CDR3. The full variable domain, in which reference TRBV5-1 and TRBJ1-2 provide the parts outside the CDR3, is KAGVTQTPRYLIKTRGQQVTLSCSPISGHRSVSWYQQTPGQGLQFLFEYFSETQRNKGNFPGRFSGRQFSNSRSEMNVSTLELGDSALYLCASSSRTEGGGYTFGSGTRLTVV.

The chain links TRBV6-5 to TRBJ2-1, with 10 bases identical to TRBD1. V shed 2 bases and J 8 bases; nucleotides not matched to a gene: 3. CDR3 size: 14 residues. Germline CDR1 reads MNHEY; CDR2 reads SVGAGI. CDR3 bases: TGTGCCAGCAGTTACGCCGGGACAGGGGATGAGCAGTTCTTC. It encodes CASSYAGTGDEQFF.

This chain uses TRBV6-5 with TRBJ1-6, with no clear D. Trimming removed 6 bases at V and 7 bases at J, with 13 bases between. CDR3 length: 14 amino acids. From germline, CDR1 is MNHEY and CDR2 SVGAGI. Here the CDR3 reads CASRMEVQNSPLHF. The CDR3 nucleotides are TGTGCCAGCAGGATGGAGGTCCAAAATTCACCCCTCCACTTT.

The chain couples TRBV11-2 to TRBJ1-5; D not resolved. Deletions cut 5 bases from V and 4 bases from J, with 6 bases between. CDR3 length: 12 residues. The germline V gene has CDR1 SGHAT and CDR2 FQNNGV. In nucleotides, the CDR3 is TGTGCCAGCAGCCCCGAAAATCAGCCCCAGCATTTT. It is translated as CASSPENQPQHF. Full variable domain (remainder filled in from reference TRBV11-2 and TRBJ1-5): EAGVAQSPRYKIIEKRQSVAFWCNPISGHATLYWYQQILGQGPKLLIQFQNNGVVDDSQLPKDRFSAERLKGVDSTLKIQPAKLEDSAVYLCASSPENQPQHFGDGTRLSIL.

The chain is built from TRBV3-1 (or the pseudogene TRBV3-2) and TRBJ1-3; no firm D call. This CDR3 spans 13 amino acids. Per the germline V gene, CDR1 is LGHDT and CDR2 is YNNKEL (reference sequence). V was cut by 3 bases and J by 4 bases, with 7 bases left in between. DNA of the CDR3: TGTGCCAGCAGCCATCGTGGGGGAAACACCATATATTTT. This translates into CASSHRGGNTIYF.

The V call is TRBV7-9, the J call TRBJ1-1; unclear D gene. The CDR3 sequence is 14 residues long. Trimming removed 4 bases at V and 6 bases at J, with 15 bases between. CDR1 SEHNR and CDR2 FQNEAQ come from the germline V gene (reference sequence). CDR3 sequence reads: CASSSAAFLAEAFF. CDR3 DNA sequence: TGTGCCAGCAGCTCAGCGGCCTTCTTGGCTGAAGCTTTCTTT.

The chain combines TRBV18 with TRBJ1-1; perhaps TRBD1 as D (5 bases). Trimming stripped 8 bases from V and 1 base from J, with 11 bases between. CDR1 and CDR2 from the germline V gene are KGHSH and LQKENI. The CDR3 contains 13 residues. The DNA of the CDR3 is TGTGCCAGCCAGGCGGGACCGAACACTGAAGCTTTCTTT. Its protein product is CASQAGPNTEAFF.

This clone was seen a single time. The chain couples TRBV11-2 to TRBJ1-4; tentative D call: TRBD1 (6 bases). Per germline, CDR1 SGHAT and CDR2 FQNNGV. With 1 base removed from V and 0 bases from J, the gap between germline ends came to 9 bases. The CDR3 length is 16 residues. The CDR3 is CASSLASGATNEKLFF. Written as DNA, the CDR3 is TGTGCCAGCAGCTTAGCATCAGGGGCAACTAATGAAAAACTGTTTTTT.

The rearrangement joins TRBV4-1 to TRBJ2-1, with 7 positions matching TRBD1. CDR1 is MGHRA and CDR2 is YSYEKL in the germline V gene. The junction had 5 bases not matched to a gene; V was cut back by 3 bases and J by 0 bases. The length of the CDR3 is 16 residues. CDR3 amino acids: CASSHPGQFSYNEQFF. The CDR3 DNA reads as TGCGCCAGCAGCCACCCGGGACAGTTCTCCTACAATGAGCAGTTCTTC.

The rearrangement links TRBV29-1 to TRBJ2-1; a possible D gene is TRBD2 (5 bases). V gave up 4 bases and J gave up 7 bases, with 11 bases separating them. The CDR3 consists of 12 residues. Germline-derived CDR1 and CDR2 are SQVTM and ANQGSEA. CDR3 amino acids: CSVGLAWNEQFF. CDR3 sequence (DNA): TGCAGCGTTGGGCTAGCTTGGAATGAGCAGTTCTTC.

The J gene is TRBJ2-7, the V gene TRBV2, with no clear D. Germline V lookup: CDR1 SNHLY, CDR2 FYNNEI. Trimming took off 1 base at V and 3 bases at J, with 16 bases between the two ends. CDR3 size: 16 residues. Here the CDR3 reads CASSEVSRFEFYEQYF. The CDR3 bases are TGTGCCAGCAGTGAAGTCTCCCGGTTTGAGTTCTACGAGCAGTACTTC.

The chain employs TRBV12-3 or TRBV12-4 and TRBJ2-1; D is tentatively TRBD1 or TRBD2 (5 bases each). The CDR3 spans 11 residues. V shed 5 bases and J shed 13 bases, with 12 bases lying between them. CDR3 region: CASSLRGGQFF. The CDR3 DNA reads TGTGCCAGCAGTCTTCGGGGCGGACAGTTCTTC.

The V and J genes are TRBV5-1 and TRBJ1-4; D uncertain. This CDR3 has 15 amino acids. V lost 2 bases and J lost 7, with 15 bases in between. Germline V lookup: CDR1 SGHRS, CDR2 YFSETQ. CDR3 sequence reads: CASSFFFGSGEKLFF. In DNA, the CDR3 is TGCGCCAGCAGCTTTTTTTTCGGGAGCGGTGAAAAACTGTTTTTT.

Only one count was recorded for this clone. In DNA, the CDR3 is TGTGCCAGCAGCGTAGGTCGACCGAACACCGGGGAGCTGTTTTTT. Its protein product is CASSVGRPNTGELFF. V usage is TRBV9 and J usage is TRBJ2-2; D gene ambiguous. Per germline, CDR1 SGDLS and CDR2 YYNGEE. The V and J ends lost 0 bases and 0 bases respectively, with 6 bases between them. The CDR3 loop spans 15 amino acids. The variable domain in full, completed from reference TRBV9 and TRBJ2-2, reads DSGVTQTPKHLITATGQRVTLRCSPRSGDLSVYWYQQSLDQGLQFLIQYYNGEERAKGNILERFSAQQFPDLHSELNLSSLELGDSALYFCASSVGRPNTGELFFGEGSRLTVL.

The chain recombines TRBV11-3 with TRBJ1-1; 7 bases line up with TRBD1. Looked up from germline, CDR1 is SGHNT and CDR2 is YENEEA. The CDR3 covers 14 residues. V trimming: 5 bases; J trimming: 1 base; junction bases outside the gene matches: 4. The CDR3 reads CASSRTGENTEAFF. The CDR3 DNA is TGTGCCAGCAGCCGTACAGGGGAGAACACTGAAGCTTTCTTT.

The V and J genes are TRBV4-3 and TRBJ2-2; D is possibly TRBD2 (5 bases). V gave up 6 bases and J gave up 6 bases, with 14 bases separating them. The CDR3 runs to 14 residues. Germline V lookup: CDR1 LGHNA, CDR2 YSLEER. Here the CDR3 reads CASSLDPGAGELFF. CDR3 nucleotides: TGCGCCAGCAGTCTGGACCCCGGGGCCGGGGAGCTGTTTTTT.

The V call is TRBV9, the J call TRBJ1-2; D is undetermined. V was cut by 4 bases and J by 5 bases, with 18 bases left in between. The CDR3 loop spans 15 amino acids. CDR1 is SGDLS, CDR2 YYNGEE, per germline. The CDR3 loop reads CASSPSRGPGYGYTF. The CDR3 nucleotides read TGTGCCAGCAGCCCTTCGCGCGGGCCTGGGTATGGCTACACCTTC. Variable domain in full (rest from reference TRBV9 and TRBJ1-2): DSGVTQTPKHLITATGQRVTLRCSPRSGDLSVYWYQQSLDQGLQFLIQYYNGEERAKGNILERFSAQQFPDLHSELNLSSLELGDSALYFCASSPSRGPGYGYTFGSGTRLTVV.